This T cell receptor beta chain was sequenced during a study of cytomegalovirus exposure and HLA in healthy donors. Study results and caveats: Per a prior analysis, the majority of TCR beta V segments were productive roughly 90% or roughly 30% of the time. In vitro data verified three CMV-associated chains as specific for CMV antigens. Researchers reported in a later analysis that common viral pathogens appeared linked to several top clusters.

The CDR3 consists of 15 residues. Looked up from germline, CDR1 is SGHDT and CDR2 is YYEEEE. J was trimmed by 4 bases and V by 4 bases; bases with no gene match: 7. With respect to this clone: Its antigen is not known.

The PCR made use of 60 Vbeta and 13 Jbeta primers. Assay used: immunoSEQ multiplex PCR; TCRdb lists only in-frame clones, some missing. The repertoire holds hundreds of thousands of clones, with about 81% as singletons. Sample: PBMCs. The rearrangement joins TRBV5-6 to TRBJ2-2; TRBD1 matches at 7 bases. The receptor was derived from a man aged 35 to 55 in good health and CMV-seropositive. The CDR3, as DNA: TGTGCCAGCAGCCCACAGGGGCTACTCACCGGGGAGCTGTTTTTT. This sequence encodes CASSPQGLLTGELFF.